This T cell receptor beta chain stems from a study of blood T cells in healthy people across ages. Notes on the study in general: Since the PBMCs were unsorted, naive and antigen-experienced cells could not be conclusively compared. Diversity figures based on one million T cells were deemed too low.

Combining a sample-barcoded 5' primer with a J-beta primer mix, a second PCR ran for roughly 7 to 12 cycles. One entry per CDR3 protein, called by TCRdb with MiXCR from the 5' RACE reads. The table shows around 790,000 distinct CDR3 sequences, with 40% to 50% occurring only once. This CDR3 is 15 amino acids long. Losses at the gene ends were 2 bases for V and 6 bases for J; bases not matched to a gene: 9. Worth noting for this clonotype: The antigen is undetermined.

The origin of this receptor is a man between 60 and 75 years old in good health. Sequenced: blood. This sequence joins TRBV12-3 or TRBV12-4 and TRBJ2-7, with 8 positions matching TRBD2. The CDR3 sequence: CASSLRLAMVVEQYF. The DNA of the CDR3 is TGTGCCAGCAGTTTAAGACTAGCGATGGTAGTCGAGCAGTACTTC.